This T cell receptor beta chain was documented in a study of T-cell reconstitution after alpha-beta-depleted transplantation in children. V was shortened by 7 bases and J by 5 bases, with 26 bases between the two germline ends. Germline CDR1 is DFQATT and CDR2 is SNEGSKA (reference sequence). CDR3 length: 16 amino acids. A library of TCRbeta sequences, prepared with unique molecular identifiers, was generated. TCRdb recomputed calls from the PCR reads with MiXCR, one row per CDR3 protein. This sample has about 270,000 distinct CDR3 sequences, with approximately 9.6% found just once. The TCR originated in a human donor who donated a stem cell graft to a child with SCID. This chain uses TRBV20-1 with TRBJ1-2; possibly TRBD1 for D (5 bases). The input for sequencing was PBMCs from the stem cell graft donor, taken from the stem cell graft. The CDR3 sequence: CSVGVGVSPWTYGYTF. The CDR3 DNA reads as TGCAGTGTTGGAGTGGGGGTATCTCCCTGGACGTATGGCTACACCTTC.